This TCR beta chain was sequenced during a study of early T cells in non-severe SARS-CoV-2 infection. This clonotype appeared many times. TCRdb re-derived calls from the 5' RACE reads in MiXCR, one entry per CDR3 protein. The sample shows 25,000 to 35,000 distinct CDR3 sequences, more than 4.5% of them seen only once. Germline assignment: CDR1 MDHEN and CDR2 SYDVKM. V was clipped by 3 bases and J by 2 bases; unmatched bases: 2. This CDR3 comprises 16 residues. The sample comprised whole blood. The TCR was taken from an adult who was a healthcare worker with PCR-confirmed SARS-CoV-2 infection or an uninfected control (not recorded which). The chain combines TRBV28 with TRBJ1-3; 12 bases match TRBD1. Here the CDR3 reads CASSFRDRGPGNTIYF. For the CDR3, the DNA is TGTGCCAGCAGTTTTCGGGACAGGGGGCCTGGAAACACCATATATTTT. Full variable domain (rest looked up from reference TRBV28 and TRBJ1-3): DVKVTQSSRYLVKRTGEKVFLECVQDMDHENMFWYRQDPGLGLRLIYFSYDVKMKEKGDIPEGYSVSREKKERFSLILESASTNQTSMYLCASSFRDRGPGNTIYFGEGSWLTVV.